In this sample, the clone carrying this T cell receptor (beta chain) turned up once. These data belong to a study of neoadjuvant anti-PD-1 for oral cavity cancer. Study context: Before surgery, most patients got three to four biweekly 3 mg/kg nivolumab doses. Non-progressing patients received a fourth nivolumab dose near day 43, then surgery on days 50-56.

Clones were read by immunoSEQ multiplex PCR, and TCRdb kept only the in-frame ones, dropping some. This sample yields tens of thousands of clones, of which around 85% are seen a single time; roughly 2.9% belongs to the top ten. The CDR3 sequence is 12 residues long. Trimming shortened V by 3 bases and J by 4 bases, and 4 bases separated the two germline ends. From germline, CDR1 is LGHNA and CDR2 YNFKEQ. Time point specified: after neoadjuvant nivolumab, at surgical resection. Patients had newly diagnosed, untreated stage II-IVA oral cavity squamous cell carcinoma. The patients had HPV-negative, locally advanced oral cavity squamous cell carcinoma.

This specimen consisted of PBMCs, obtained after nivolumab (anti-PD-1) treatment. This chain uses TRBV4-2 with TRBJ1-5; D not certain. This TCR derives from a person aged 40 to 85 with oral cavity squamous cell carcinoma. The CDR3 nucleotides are TGTGCCAGCAGCCAGGGAAATCAGCCCCAGCATTTT. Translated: CASSQGNQPQHF.